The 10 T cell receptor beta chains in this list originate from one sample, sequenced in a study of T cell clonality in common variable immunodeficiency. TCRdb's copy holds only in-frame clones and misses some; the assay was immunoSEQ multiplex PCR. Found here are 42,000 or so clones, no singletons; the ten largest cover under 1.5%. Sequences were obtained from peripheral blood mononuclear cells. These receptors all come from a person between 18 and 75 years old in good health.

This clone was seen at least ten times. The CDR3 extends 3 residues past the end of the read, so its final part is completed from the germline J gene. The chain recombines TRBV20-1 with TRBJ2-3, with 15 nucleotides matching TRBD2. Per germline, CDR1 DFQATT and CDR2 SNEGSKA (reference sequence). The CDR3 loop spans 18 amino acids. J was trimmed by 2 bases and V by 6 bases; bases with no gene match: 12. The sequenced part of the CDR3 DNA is TGCAGTGCCCCCCCGGGACTAGCGGGAGGTGCCCCCACAGATACG. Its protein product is CSAPPGLAGGAPTDT. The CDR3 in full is CSAPPGLAGGAPTDTQYF.

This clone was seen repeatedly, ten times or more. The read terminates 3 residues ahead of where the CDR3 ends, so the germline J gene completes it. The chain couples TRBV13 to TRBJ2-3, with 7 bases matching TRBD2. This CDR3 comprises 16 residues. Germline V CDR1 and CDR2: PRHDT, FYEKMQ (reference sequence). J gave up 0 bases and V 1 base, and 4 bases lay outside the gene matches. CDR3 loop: CASSLERTRSTDTQYF. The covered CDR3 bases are TGTGCCAGCAGCTTAGAAAGGACTAGGAGCACAGATACG.

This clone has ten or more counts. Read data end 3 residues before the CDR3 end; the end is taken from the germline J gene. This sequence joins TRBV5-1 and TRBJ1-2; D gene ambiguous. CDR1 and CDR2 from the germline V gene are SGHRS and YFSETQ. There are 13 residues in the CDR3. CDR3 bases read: TGCGCCAGCAGCTCCTCCGGCCAGGAGGGC. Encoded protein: CASSSSGQEG. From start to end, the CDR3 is CASSSSGQEGYTF.

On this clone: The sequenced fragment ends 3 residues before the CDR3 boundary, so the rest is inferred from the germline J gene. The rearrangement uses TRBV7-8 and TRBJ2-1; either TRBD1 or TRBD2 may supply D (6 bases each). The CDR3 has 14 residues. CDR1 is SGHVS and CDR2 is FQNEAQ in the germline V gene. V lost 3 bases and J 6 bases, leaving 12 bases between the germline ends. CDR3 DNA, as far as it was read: TGTGCCAGCAGCTTGGGTGGAGGGGGCAATGAG. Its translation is CASSLGGGGNE. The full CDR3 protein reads CASSLGGGGNEQFF.

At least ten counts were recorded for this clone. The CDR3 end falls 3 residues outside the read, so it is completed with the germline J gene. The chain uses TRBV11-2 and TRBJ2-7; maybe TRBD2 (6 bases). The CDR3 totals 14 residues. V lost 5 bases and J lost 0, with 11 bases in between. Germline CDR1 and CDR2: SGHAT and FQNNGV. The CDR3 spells CASSTRDSSYEQYF. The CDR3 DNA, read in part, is TGTGCCAGCAGCACCAGGGACTCCTCCTACGAG.

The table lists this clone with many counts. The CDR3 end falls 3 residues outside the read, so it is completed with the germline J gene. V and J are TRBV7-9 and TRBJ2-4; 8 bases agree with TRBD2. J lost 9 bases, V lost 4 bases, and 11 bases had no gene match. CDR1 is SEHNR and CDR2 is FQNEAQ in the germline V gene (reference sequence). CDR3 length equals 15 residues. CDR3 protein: CASSSKGLDYGIQYF. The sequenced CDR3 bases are TGTGCCAGCAGCTCAAAGGGACTAGATTACGGCATT.

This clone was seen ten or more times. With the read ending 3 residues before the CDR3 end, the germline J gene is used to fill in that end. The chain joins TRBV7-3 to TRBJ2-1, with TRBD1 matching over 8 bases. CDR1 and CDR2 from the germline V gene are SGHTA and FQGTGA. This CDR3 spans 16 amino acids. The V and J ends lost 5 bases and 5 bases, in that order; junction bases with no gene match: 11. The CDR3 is CASSPSGQGFDNEQFF. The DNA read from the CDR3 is TGTGCCAGCAGCCCCAGTGGACAGGGTTTCGACAATGAG.

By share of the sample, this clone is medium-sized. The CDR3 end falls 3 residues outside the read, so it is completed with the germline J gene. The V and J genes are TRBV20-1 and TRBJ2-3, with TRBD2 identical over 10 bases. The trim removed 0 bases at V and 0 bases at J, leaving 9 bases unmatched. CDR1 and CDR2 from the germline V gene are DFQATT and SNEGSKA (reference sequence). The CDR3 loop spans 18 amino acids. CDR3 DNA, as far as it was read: TGCAGTGCTAGAGATTCCGGCGGGACTAGCGTTAGCACAGATACG. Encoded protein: CSARDSGGTSVSTDT. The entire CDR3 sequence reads CSARDSGGTSVSTDTQYF.

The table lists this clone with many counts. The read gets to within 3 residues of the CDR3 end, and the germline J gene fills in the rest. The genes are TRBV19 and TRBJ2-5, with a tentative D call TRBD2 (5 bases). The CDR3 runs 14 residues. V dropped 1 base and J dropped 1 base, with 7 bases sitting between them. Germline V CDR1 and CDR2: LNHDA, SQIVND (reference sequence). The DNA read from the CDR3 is TGTGCCAGTAGTATAGGGGCGGGCCAAGAGACC. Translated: CASSIGAGQET. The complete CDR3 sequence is CASSIGAGQETQYF.

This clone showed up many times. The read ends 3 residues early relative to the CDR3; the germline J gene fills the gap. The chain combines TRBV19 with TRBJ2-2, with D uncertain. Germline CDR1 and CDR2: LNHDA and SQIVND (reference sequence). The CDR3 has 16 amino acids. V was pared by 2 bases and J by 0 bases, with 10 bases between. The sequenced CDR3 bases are TGTGCCAGTAGTATAATTGGCTTCGCGAACACCGGGGAG. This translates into CASSIIGFANTGE. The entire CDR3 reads CASSIIGFANTGELFF. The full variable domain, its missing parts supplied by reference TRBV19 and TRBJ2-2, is DGGITQSPKYLFRKEGQNVTLSCEQNLNHDAMYWYRQDPGQGLRLIYYSQIVNDFQKGDIAEGYSVSREKKESFPLTVTSAQKNPTAFYLCASSIIGFANTGELFFGEGSRLTVL.